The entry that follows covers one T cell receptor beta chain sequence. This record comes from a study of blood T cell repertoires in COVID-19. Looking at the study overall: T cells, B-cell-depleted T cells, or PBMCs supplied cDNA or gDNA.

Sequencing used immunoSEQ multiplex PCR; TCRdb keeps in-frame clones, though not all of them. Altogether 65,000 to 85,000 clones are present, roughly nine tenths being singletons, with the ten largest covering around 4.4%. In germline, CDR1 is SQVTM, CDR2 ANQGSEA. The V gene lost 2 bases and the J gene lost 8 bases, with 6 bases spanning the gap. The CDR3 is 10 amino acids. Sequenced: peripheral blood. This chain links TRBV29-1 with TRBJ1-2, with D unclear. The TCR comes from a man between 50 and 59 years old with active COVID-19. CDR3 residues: CSVEWEGYTF. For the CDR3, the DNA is TGCAGCGTTGAATGGGAGGGCTACACCTTC.